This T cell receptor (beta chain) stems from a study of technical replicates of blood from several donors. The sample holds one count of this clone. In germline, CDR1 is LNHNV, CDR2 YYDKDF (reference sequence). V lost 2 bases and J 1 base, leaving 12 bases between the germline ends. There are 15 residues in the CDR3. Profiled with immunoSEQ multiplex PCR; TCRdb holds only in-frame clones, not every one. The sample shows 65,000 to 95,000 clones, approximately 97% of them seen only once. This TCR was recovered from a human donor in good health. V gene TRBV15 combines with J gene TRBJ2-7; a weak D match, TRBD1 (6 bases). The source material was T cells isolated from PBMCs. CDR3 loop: CATSRSGTFSYEQYF. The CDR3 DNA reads TGTGCCACCAGCAGATCAGGGACATTTTCCTACGAGCAGTACTTC.